The next 5 T cell receptor beta chains were all read from a single sample in a study of shared clonotypes between healthy human individuals. Sequencing used immunoSEQ multiplex PCR; TCRdb keeps in-frame clones, though not all of them. The sample holds around 1.1 million clones, approximately 77% seen once. The material sequenced was memory CD4+ T cells from PBMCs. This sample's subset: CD45RA-negative fraction. The origin of the receptors is a man aged 18 to 30 in good health. Some clones in this sample may be carry-over from other donors' samples.

The chain couples TRBV4-1 to TRBJ1-5; TRBD1 matches 8 bases. This CDR3 is built from 16 residues. The J segment lost 7 bases and the V segment lost 1 base, leaving 9 bases of the junction unmatched. The germline gives CDR1 MGHRA, CDR2 YSYEKL. The CDR3: CASSQVGAGGGQPQHF. Here the CDR3 DNA reads TGCGCCAGCAGCCAAGTAGGGGCAGGGGGCGGGCAGCCCCAGCATTTT.

This chain links TRBV11-2 with TRBJ1-1; TRBD1 agrees at 8 bases. Germline V gives CDR1 SGHAT, CDR2 FQNNGV. The V gene end was trimmed by 1 base and the J gene end by 9 bases; junction bases not matched to a gene: 7. The CDR3 sequence is 14 residues long. The CDR3 region is CASSLGGTGIKAFF. For the CDR3, the DNA is TGTGCCAGCAGCTTAGGGGGGACAGGAATTAAAGCTTTCTTT.

The table lists this clone with a few counts. The V call is TRBV7-9, the J call TRBJ1-4, with unresolved D. Trimming shortened V by 6 bases and J by 10 bases, and 21 bases separated the two germline ends. The CDR3 extends over 15 amino acids. Germline CDR1 and CDR2: SEHNR and FQNEAQ (reference sequence). The chain's CDR3 is CASRSRGNRGRKLFF. In DNA, the CDR3 is TGTGCCAGCAGATCCCGTGGGAACCGAGGGAGAAAACTGTTTTTT. Full variable domain (outside the CDR3, taken from reference TRBV7-9 and TRBJ1-4): DTGVSQNPRHKITKRGQNVTFRCDPISEHNRLYWYRQTLGQGPEFLTYFQNEAQLEKSRLLSDRFSAERPKGSFSTLEIQRTEQGDSAMYLCASRSRGNRGRKLFFGSGTQLSVL.

The V and J genes are TRBV27 and TRBJ2-5; D uncertain. Germline V gene sequence: CDR1 MNHEY, CDR2 SMNVEV (reference sequence). The CDR3 is 13 residues long. Trimming took 5 bases from V and 7 from J, leaving 14 bases between them. CDR3 region: CASSPAHYGTQYF. The CDR3 coding sequence is TGTGCCAGCAGTCCGGCCCACTATGGGACCCAGTACTTC.

As concerns this clone: Other DNA sequences in this sample translate to the same CDR3. The chain has TRBV9 and TRBJ2-3, with D possibly TRBD2 on 6 matching bases. The ends were cut back, 3 bases at V and 3 bases at J, with 14 bases in the middle. Germline V gene sequence: CDR1 SGDLS, CDR2 YYNGEE. CDR3 length: 15 residues. The CDR3 DNA sequence: TGTGCCAGCAGCGCGCAGGCCGGGAGTACAGATACGCAGTATTTT. Protein: CASSAQAGSTDTQYF.